This TCR beta chain was sequenced during a study of OX40 agonist ivuxolimab in advanced cancers. Study context: Patients assigned to dose escalation were diagnosed with hepatocellular carcinoma, melanoma, renal cell or head and neck cancer. Partial responses were recorded for three patients, including one with hepatocellular carcinoma and two with cutaneous melanoma. Study observations and caveats: More expanded clones were found, on average, in CD8+ than in CD4+ T cells.

Exclusion of a patient followed from autoimmune disease history or systemic immunosuppression. Germline CDR1 reads SGHNT; CDR2 reads YENEEA. Trimming stripped 5 bases from V and 1 base from J, with 8 bases between. This CDR3 spans 13 amino acids. Profiled with immunoSEQ multiplex PCR; TCRdb holds only in-frame clones, not every one. This table holds around 70,000 clones, 65% to 85% found once. A single count supports this clone. As yet, its antigen is unknown. The sequencing here drew on CD4+ or CD8+ T cells sorted from blood, taken in a trial of the OX40 agonist ivuxolimab. The chain joins TRBV11-3 to TRBJ1-1; no clear D gene. This TCR was recovered from an adult with an advanced solid tumor such as melanoma, head and neck, liver or kidney cancer. CDR3 DNA sequence: TGTGCCAGCAGCCGCGGCGGGAACACTGAAGCTTTCTTT. This encodes CASSRGGNTEAFF.